This TCR beta chain emerged from a study of T cell changes during pregnancy in multiple sclerosis. V lost 0 bases to trimming and J lost 7 bases; unmatched junction nucleotides: 8. Germline assignment: CDR1 SGDLS and CDR2 YYNGEE. The CDR3 runs 16 residues. TCRdb keeps only in-frame clones here, not all; method: immunoSEQ multiplex PCR. The repertoire has around 56,000 clones, around nine tenths of them found once; the top ten carry approximately 2.3%. V usage is TRBV9 and J usage is TRBJ1-5, with 9 bases identical to TRBD1. The receptor's source is a female donor in good health, enrolled as a control in a pregnancy study. The source material was peripheral blood, sampled in the first trimester of pregnancy. CDR3 loop: CASSVVIGTGSQPQHF. CDR3 DNA: TGTGCCAGCAGCGTAGTGATTGGGACAGGGAGCCAGCCCCAGCATTTT.